This passage covers 17 T cell receptor beta chains from one sample sequenced in a study of T cells after yellow fever vaccination. Using its own MiXCR run on the 5' RACE reads, TCRdb lists one record per CDR3 protein. The data show hundreds of thousands of distinct CDR3 sequences, with 8.7% seen just once and 15% to 20% held by the top ten. Sequences were derived from PBMCs, sampled on the day of the first yellow fever vaccination. The receptors derive from a man between 18 and 29 years old who received the YFV17D yellow fever vaccine.

On this clonotype itself: The CDR3 does not close with the conserved phenylalanine or tryptophan, likely indicating a read error. The V gene is TRBV6-5, the J gene TRBJ2-7; D might be TRBD1 (6 bases). Germline assignment: CDR1 MNHEY and CDR2 SVGAGI. V was shortened by 0 bases and J by 3 bases, with 12 bases between the two germline ends. CDR3 length: 15 amino acids. The CDR3 bases are TGTGCCAGCAGTTACTCGGCAGGGGTTGGCTACGAGCAGTACTCC. Protein product: CASSYSAGVGYEQYS.

The J gene is TRBJ1-4, the V gene TRBV7-2; D gene ambiguous. This CDR3 region has 13 residues. V dropped 5 bases and J dropped 8 bases, with 12 bases sitting between them. Germline V lookup: CDR1 SGHTA, CDR2 FQGNSA. Written as DNA, the CDR3 is TGTGCCAGCAGCCGGGGAGGGTTGGAAAAACTGTTTTTT. It yields the protein CASSRGGLEKLFF.

This clonotype was seen more than once but under ten times. The gene calls are TRBV20-1 and TRBJ1-2, with 7 bases matching TRBD1. V was pared by 2 bases and J by 5 bases, with 11 bases of the junction left unmatched. CDR3 length: 15 amino acids. Germline values: CDR1 DFQATT, CDR2 SNEGSKA (reference sequence). CDR3: CSARKDREGEYGYTF. The CDR3 DNA is TGCAGTGCTAGAAAAGACAGGGAAGGGGAGTATGGCTACACCTTC.

This clonotype occurred a few times. The chain joins TRBV6-1 to TRBJ2-6; a weak D match, TRBD1 (5 bases). This CDR3 has 17 residues. CDR1 is MNHNS, CDR2 SASEGT, per germline. V was trimmed by 6 bases and J by 0 bases, leaving 15 bases between them. The CDR3 loop reads CASRPGHANSGANVLTF. In DNA, the CDR3 is TGTGCCAGCAGACCCGGACACGCTAACTCTGGGGCCAACGTCCTGACTTTC.

In this sample, this clonotype turned up a few times. V usage is TRBV5-4 and J usage is TRBJ2-1; unclear D gene. Trimming took off 2 bases at V and 6 bases at J, with 15 bases between the two ends. Germline V CDR1 and CDR2: SGHNT, YYREEE (reference sequence). The CDR3 sequence is 15 residues long. The CDR3: CASSFPDRGPNEQFF. The CDR3 DNA follows: TGTGCCAGCAGCTTCCCTGACCGAGGCCCCAATGAGCAGTTCTTC.

This clonotype has a count of ten or more. The rearrangement uses TRBV6-2 or TRBV6-3 and TRBJ2-5; perhaps TRBD1 as D (5 bases). V was pared by 5 bases and J by 2 bases, with 15 bases between. Germline lookup yields CDR1 MNHEY and CDR2 SVGEGT. CDR3 length: 15 amino acids. CDR3 DNA sequence: TGTGCCAGCAGTGACCTCAGACAGATGCAAGAGACCCAGTACTTC. Protein: CASSDLRQMQETQYF.

The V gene is TRBV7-8, the J gene TRBJ1-3, with TRBD1 matching over 9 bases. The germline V gene has CDR1 SGHVS and CDR2 FQNEAQ. The CDR3 sequence is 16 residues long. V lost 7 bases to trimming and J lost 0 bases; unmatched junction nucleotides: 7. Here the CDR3 DNA reads TGTGCCAGCACCGAACAGGGGGCCGTCTCTGGAAACACCATATATTTT. Protein sequence: CASTEQGAVSGNTIYF.

The chain combines TRBV5-1 with TRBJ1-2; D unclear. CDR1 and CDR2 from the germline V gene are SGHRS and YFSETQ. V was trimmed by 0 bases and J by 8 bases, leaving 11 bases between them. This CDR3 has 13 residues. This chain's CDR3 is CASSLGRSQGYTF. In DNA form, the CDR3 reads TGCGCCAGCAGCTTGGGAAGGTCTCAGGGCTACACCTTC.

This clonotype was picked up a small number of times. The genes are TRBV9 and TRBJ2-1, with TRBD1 identical over 10 bases. The trim removed 4 bases at V and 7 bases at J, leaving 8 bases unmatched. CDR1 and CDR2 from the germline V gene are SGDLS and YYNGEE. This CDR3 is 15 amino acids long. CDR3 sequence reads: CASSLGGTGANEQFF. As DNA, the CDR3 is TGTGCCAGCAGCCTAGGGGGGACAGGGGCTAATGAGCAGTTCTTC.

Only a few counts were recorded for this clonotype. This chain uses TRBV5-1 with TRBJ2-3; TRBD1 agrees at 8 bases. Unmatched junction bases numbered 9, after V lost 2 bases and J lost 1 base. Per the germline V gene, CDR1 is SGHRS and CDR2 is YFSETQ. The CDR3 has 17 residues. The CDR3 spells CASSFLRTGSGTDTQYF. The CDR3 DNA follows: TGCGCCAGCAGCTTCCTGCGGACAGGGTCGGGCACAGATACGCAGTATTTT.

The chain carries TRBV6-2 or TRBV6-3 and TRBJ2-5; TRBD2 is a possible D gene (6 bases). V was clipped by 4 bases and J by 3 bases, with 15 bases between them. Germline V gives CDR1 MNHEY, CDR2 SVGEGT. The CDR3 totals 15 residues. This CDR3 reads CASSSRRANKETQYF. CDR3 bases: TGTGCCAGCAGTTCCAGGAGGGCAAATAAAGAGACCCAGTACTTC.

This chain uses TRBV24-1 with TRBJ2-3; 8 bases are shared with TRBD1. The CDR3 is made up of 14 amino acids. The junction had 4 bases not matched to a gene; V was cut back by 3 bases and J by 6 bases. CDR1 is KGHDR, CDR2 SFDVKD, per germline. The CDR3 bases are TGTGCCACCAGTGATCAGGGGGCCCCCGATACGCAGTATTTT. This encodes CATSDQGAPDTQYF.

As regards this clonotype: One base away lies a much larger clone, so this may be a sequencing read error. This rearrangement joins TRBV6-6 to TRBJ2-2; D possibly corresponds to TRBD2 (7 bases). With 5 bases removed from V and 6 bases from J, the gap between germline ends came to 10 bases. CDR1 MNHNY and CDR2 SVGAGI come from the germline V gene (reference sequence). This CDR3 spans 13 amino acids. The CDR3 DNA follows: TGTGCCAGCAGTGGGGGGGCCTCCGGGGAGCTGTTTTTT. It codes for CASSGGASGELFF.

This clonotype was detected a few times. V usage is TRBV15 and J usage is TRBJ2-3; TRBD1 matches at 8 bases. The CDR3 contains 14 residues. Germline CDR1 LNHNV, CDR2 YYDKDF (reference sequence). V shed 2 bases and J 5 bases; nucleotides not matched to a gene: 3. CDR3 nucleotide sequence: TGTGCCACCAGCAGAACAGACAGGGGAGATACGCAGTATTTT. It specifies CATSRTDRGDTQYF.

This clonotype has a handful of counts. This chain connects TRBV23-1 to TRBJ2-1, with 11 positions matching TRBD2. TRBV23-1 is treated as an ORF (open reading frame) with a function not yet certain. This CDR3 region has 19 residues. The junction had 9 bases not matched to a gene; V was cut back by 2 bases and J by 0 bases. CDR3 sequence: CASSQETSGANNSYNEQFF. CDR3 nucleotide sequence: TGCGCCAGCAGTCAAGAGACTAGCGGGGCGAACAACTCCTACAATGAGCAGTTCTTC.

In its sample, this clonotype was seen a few times. The rearrangement uses TRBV20-1 and TRBJ1-2, with D uncertain. CDR3 length equals 12 residues. Trimming shortened V by 3 bases and J by 4 bases, and 9 bases separated the two germline ends. Looked up from germline, CDR1 is DFQATT and CDR2 is SNEGSKA (reference sequence). CDR3 loop: CSARASSYGYTF. The CDR3 nucleotides are TGCAGTGCTAGGGCCTCCTCCTATGGCTACACCTTC.

The chain couples TRBV4-2 to TRBJ2-7, with D possibly called TRBD1 or TRBD2 (5 bases each). Germline V CDR1 and CDR2: LGHNA, YNFKEQ. Trimming removed 0 bases at V and 2 bases at J, with 20 bases between. The CDR3 contains 18 residues. CDR3 in amino acids: CASSQDIDPGRRAYEQYV. The CDR3 bases are TGTGCCAGCAGCCAAGATATCGACCCGGGGCGAAGGGCCTACGAGCAGTACGTC.